The rows below give T cell receptor beta chains drawn from one sample of a study of blood T cell repertoires in COVID-19. TCRdb's copy holds only in-frame clones and misses some; the assay was immunoSEQ multiplex PCR. The data show under 30,000 clones, 80% to 90% seen once. Material: peripheral blood. All receptors derive from a human donor in a cohort sampled during active COVID-19. The CDR3 runs from the conserved cysteine through the conserved F or W. Expanded clones get a size class; other rows say once, few or many, or leave the size out.

clone_size | j_call | v_call | cdr3_aa
NA | TRBJ1-4 | TRBV10-3 | CAISGQMNEKLFF
NA | TRBJ1-5 | TRBV7-3 | CASSYYGGRDISNQPQHF
NA | TRBJ1-1 | TRBV9 | CASSVSGSGTEAFF
NA | TRBJ1-2 | TRBV28 | CASSLPGYEGIYYGYTF
NA | TRBJ1-1 | TRBV19 | CASSNHRRLNTEAFF
few | TRBJ2-2 | TRBV19 | CASSIDSRSTGELFF
NA | TRBJ2-2 | TRBV11-2 | CASSPSSGGYTGELFF
NA | TRBJ2-3 | TRBV7-9 | CASSLDFGLAGVTDTQYF
NA | TRBJ1-2 | TRBV4-1 | CASSQPTGDYGYTF
once | TRBJ2-5 | TRBV6-1 | CASSEPRVARETQYF
NA | TRBJ2-1 | TRBV7-9 | CASSRTREDEQFF
NA | TRBJ2-2 | TRBV19 | CASSIDVFVNTGELFF
NA | TRBJ1-1 | TRBV28 | CASSLTDLNTEAFF
NA | TRBJ2-2 | TRBV4-1 | CASRPAGGNTGELFF
NA | TRBJ2-3 | TRBV5-1 | CASSTPTQPTTQGISTDTQYF
NA | TRBJ2-2 | TRBV29-1 | CSVVLRQGGTGELFF
NA | TRBJ2-5 | TRBV14 | CASSPSAYIGETQYF
once | TRBJ2-3 | TRBV11-3 | CASSEDPDTQYF
NA | TRBJ2-7 | TRBV27 | CASSTRVSYEQYF
NA | TRBJ2-1 | TRBV7-9 | CASSFAGGVEREQFF
NA | TRBJ2-2 | TRBV5-1 | CASSFGQGARGELFF
NA | TRBJ2-1 | TRBV11-3 | CASSFSHSGTGYNEQFF
NA | TRBJ1-2 | TRBV30 | CAWSLGTGTAGGYTF
few | TRBJ1-5 | TRBV9 | CASSVAGGNQPQHF
NA | TRBJ2-3 | TRBV6-5 | CASSSNTDTQYF
NA | TRBJ1-2 | TRBV7-6 | CASSLGQHENYGYTF
NA | TRBJ1-1 | TRBV3-1/TRBV3-2 | CASSPPGLNTEAFF
NA | TRBJ2-7 | TRBV14 | CASSQAGTVSYEQYF
once | TRBJ1-4 | TRBV7-9 | CASSPTWQVNEKLFF
NA | TRBJ2-1 | TRBV6-2/TRBV6-3 | CASSPGGLAGAIGYYNEQFF
NA | TRBJ2-2 | TRBV7-2 | CASSGQGVKNTGELFF
NA | TRBJ2-5 | TRBV5-1 | CASHSGGADETQYF
once | TRBJ1-2 | TRBV4-3 | CASSQDRTRGRYTF
NA | TRBJ2-3 | TRBV5-4 | CASSLLVAGGPGTDTQYF
NA | TRBJ2-1 | TRBV6-5 | CASSYSRAYNEQFF
NA | TRBJ2-3 | TRBV5-1 | CASSLGDRGYTSTDTQYF
few | TRBJ1-5 | TRBV6-2/TRBV6-3 | CASSKRGSRSNQPQHF
NA | TRBJ2-7 | TRBV9 | CASSRGAVPGDEQYF
NA | TRBJ2-2 | TRBV19 | CASSIGRNTGELFF
NA | TRBJ2-5 | TRBV5-8 | CASSLRQGQETQYF
NA | TRBJ2-7 | TRBV28 | CASSSQDSSYEQYF
NA | TRBJ2-3 | TRBV7-2 | CASSLGGGEEYF
NA | TRBJ2-3 | TRBV4-3 | CASSQDSGGYTDTQYF
NA | TRBJ2-1 | TRBV5-6 | CASSSPQLAVDLGDEQFF
NA | TRBJ2-1 | TRBV9 | CASSPTSGEQFF
NA | TRBJ1-3 | TRBV2 | CASSEYQVSGNTIYF
NA | TRBJ2-5 | TRBV19 | CASSRGLAGQETQYF
NA | TRBJ1-5 | TRBV7-9 | CASSLGAGGQPQHF